This T cell receptor beta chain appears in the sequencing data of a study of CD8+CD57+ T cells in acquired aplastic anemia. For sequencing, patients were chosen who had shown expansion of CD8+CD57+ cells by flow cytometry. V shed 0 bases and J 4 bases; nucleotides not matched to a gene: 3. This CDR3 region has 15 residues. The V gene's germline CDR1 is ENHRY and CDR2 SYGVKD. Overall study findings and caveats: Researchers report that fewer than 30 CD8+ CDR3 sequences appeared in both patients and controls.

The table lists this clonotype with a few counts. Its cognate antigen is unknown. CDR3 and TCR beta VDJ profiling relied on a genomic DNA template. TCRdb redid the calling of the reads with MiXCR, one entry per CDR3 protein. The sample shows approximately 470,000 distinct CDR3 sequences, approximately 32% of them seen only once. This clonotype was obtained from a human donor with aplastic anemia. Sequences were obtained from sorted CD4+, CD8+, or CD8+CD57+ T cells (not recorded which) from PBMCs. The chain has TRBV10-3 and TRBJ2-1; 7 bases match TRBD1. The CDR3 loop is CAISESQGVYNEQFF. The CDR3 DNA is TGTGCCATCAGTGAGTCTCAGGGGGTATACAATGAGCAGTTCTTC.